The next 22 T cell receptor beta chains were all read from a single sample in a study of regulatory T cells in long-lasting Graves disease. HTBI primers from iRepertoire and Arm-PCR of CDR3 regions yielded the TCR beta libraries. One entry per CDR3 protein results from TCRdb running MiXCR on the multiplex PCR reads. Here the sample spans some 470,000 distinct CDR3 sequences, 20% to 25% being singletons. This sample's time point: persistent/refractory GD, antithyroid drugs over 5 years with positive TRAb. Making the TCR library involved RNA that had been extracted from PBMCs. The input for sequencing was peripheral blood mononuclear cells (PBMCs), taken when the disease was refractory, from a patient treated with antithyroid drugs. The receptors originated from a female donor with Graves disease.

This clonotype was detected many times. The rearrangement links TRBV19 to TRBJ1-2, with TRBD1 as a possible D gene (5 bases). CDR1 is LNHDA and CDR2 is SQIVND in the germline V gene (reference sequence). V was trimmed by 6 bases and J by 4 bases, leaving 18 bases between them. This CDR3 comprises 15 residues. CDR3 nucleotide sequence: TGTGCCAGTAGCCCTGGAGTGGGGAGGGGCTATGGCTACACCTTC. Encoded protein: CASSPGVGRGYGYTF.

This clonotype was detected many times. The V call is TRBV28, the J call TRBJ2-4; D possibly corresponds to TRBD1 (5 bases). Between the trimmed V and J ends, which lost 5 bases and 5 bases, there was a span of 13 bases. Germline V gene data show CDR1 as MDHEN and CDR2 as SYDVKM. The CDR3 consists of 14 residues. The CDR3 is CASSLSDSQNIQYF. The CDR3 bases are TGTGCCAGCAGTCTGTCAGACAGCCAAAACATTCAGTACTTC.

Ten or more counts support this clonotype. V gene TRBV28 combines with J gene TRBJ1-1; D is unresolved. The CDR3 loop spans 13 amino acids. V dropped 2 bases and J dropped 5 bases, with 9 bases sitting between them. The germline V gene has CDR1 MDHEN and CDR2 SYDVKM. CDR3 residues: CASSLSRTTEAFF. In DNA, the CDR3 is TGTGCCAGCAGTTTAAGTCGAACTACTGAAGCTTTCTTT.

This clonotype was picked up many times. The chain recombines TRBV28 with TRBJ1-1; D is undetermined. CDR1 is MDHEN, CDR2 SYDVKM, per germline. CDR3 length: 14 amino acids. V shed 3 bases and J shed 4 bases, with 12 bases lying between them. This chain's CDR3 is CASSLSQVTTEAFF. The CDR3 DNA reads as TGTGCCAGCAGTTTGTCCCAGGTCACCACTGAAGCTTTCTTT.

This clonotype was seen a handful of times. The chain employs TRBV30 and TRBJ2-7, with 7 bases that match TRBD1. The length of the CDR3 is 14 residues. Germline V lookup: CDR1 GTSNPN, CDR2 SVGIG (reference sequence). V was pared by 2 bases and J by 1 base, with 5 bases of the junction left unmatched. CDR3 loop: CAWSPPGGSYEQYF. CDR3 DNA sequence: TGTGCCTGGAGTCCTCCAGGGGGTTCCTACGAGCAGTACTTC.

The chain links TRBV4-1 to TRBJ1-2, with 8 bases lining up with TRBD1. Trimming removed 4 bases from V and 0 bases from J; junction bases left unmatched: 7. This CDR3 contains 16 residues. Germline V gives CDR1 MGHRA, CDR2 YSYEKL. The DNA of the CDR3 is TGCGCCAGCAGCCCGGAGACAGGGGTTACTAACTATGGCTACACCTTC. Translated, it gives CASSPETGVTNYGYTF.

The chain employs TRBV24-1 and TRBJ2-4, with 8 bases matching TRBD1. In germline, CDR1 is KGHDR, CDR2 SFDVKD. After removal of 11 bases from V and 0 bases from J, the junction contained 8 bases not matched to a gene. This CDR3 comprises 15 residues. CDR3 nucleotides: TGTGCCAACCTCAGGGGGCCTCTAGCCAAAAACATTCAGTACTTC. Protein: CANLRGPLAKNIQYF.

This clonotype was detected a few times. The chain has TRBV30 and TRBJ1-2; 8 bases are shared with TRBD1. The V gene's germline CDR1 is GTSNPN and CDR2 SVGIG (reference sequence). The J segment lost 7 bases and the V segment lost 4 bases, leaving 5 bases of the junction unmatched. CDR3 length: 12 residues. The chain's CDR3 is CAWIRTGTGYTF. DNA of the CDR3: TGTGCCTGGATAAGGACAGGGACTGGCTACACCTTC. The full variable domain, completed using reference TRBV30 and TRBJ1-2, is SQTIHQWPATLVQPVGSPLSLECTVEGTSNPNLYWYRQAAGRGLQLLFYSVGIGQISSEVPQNLSASRPQDRQFILSSKKLLLSDSGFYLCAWIRTGTGYTFGSGTRLTVV.

The genes are TRBV28 and TRBJ2-3; D is ambiguous. The germline V gene encodes CDR1 MDHEN and CDR2 SYDVKM. V lost 7 bases, J lost 1 base, and 12 bases lay in between. This CDR3 has 14 residues. Here the CDR3 DNA reads TGTGCCAGCAAGCCGACGGATCGCACAGATACGCAGTATTTT. It specifies CASKPTDRTDTQYF.

At least ten counts were recorded for this clonotype. The chain has TRBV28 and TRBJ1-2; D gene unclear. The CDR3 has 12 residues. With 6 bases removed from V and 5 bases from J, the gap between germline ends came to 10 bases. CDR1 MDHEN and CDR2 SYDVKM come from the germline V gene. The CDR3 DNA reads TGTGCCAGCAGGGCAGAGGGTTATGGCTACACCTTC. Translating it yields CASRAEGYGYTF.

The V and J genes are TRBV27 and TRBJ2-5; D not resolved. The CDR3 spans 14 residues. In germline, CDR1 is MNHEY, CDR2 SMNVEV (reference sequence). The ends were cut back, 4 bases at V and 5 bases at J, with 14 bases in the middle. The CDR3 protein is CASSSGVGYETQYF. CDR3 bases: TGTGCCAGCAGTTCCGGCGTAGGGTACGAGACCCAGTACTTC.

As concerns this clonotype: One base away lies a much larger clone, so this may be a sequencing read error. The rearrangement uses TRBV27 and TRBJ2-7; weak D call: TRBD1 (5 bases). Germline loops: CDR1 MNHEY, CDR2 SMNVEV (reference sequence). This CDR3 is built from 14 residues. The CDR3 sequence is CASSFRQLNYEQCF. The CDR3 DNA reads as TGTGCCAGCAGTTTCCGACAGCTTAACTACGAGCAGTGCTTC.

This clonotype has at least ten counts. V is TRBV9 and J is TRBJ2-2, with D unresolved. There are 13 residues in the CDR3. The germline CDR1 and CDR2 sequences are SGDLS and YYNGEE. Trimming removed 0 bases from V and 6 bases from J, with 6 bases in between. DNA for the CDR3: TGTGCCAGCAGCGTAGGTGGGGCCGGGGAGCTGTTTTTT. Protein sequence: CASSVGGAGELFF.

This clonotype was counted ten times or more. The chain links TRBV28 to TRBJ2-2; 8 bases fit TRBD1. Losses at the gene ends were 2 bases for V and 4 bases for J; bases not matched to a gene: 6. Germline V lookup: CDR1 MDHEN, CDR2 SYDVKM. The CDR3 is made up of 16 amino acids. The CDR3 here is CASSLPKTGGTGELFF. Written as DNA, the CDR3 is TGTGCCAGCAGTTTACCCAAAACAGGGGGCACCGGGGAGCTGTTTTTT.

This clonotype was counted only a few times. J is TRBJ1-3 and V is TRBV7-2; 7 nucleotides line up with TRBD1. The V gene end was trimmed by 1 base and the J gene end by 4 bases; junction bases not matched to a gene: 4. Germline V gives CDR1 SGHTA, CDR2 FQGNSA. CDR3 length: 15 residues. The CDR3 loop reads CASSLEGQLGNTIYF. In DNA, the CDR3 is TGTGCCAGCAGCTTAGAGGGACAGCTGGGAAACACCATATATTTT.

The chain recombines TRBV12-3 or TRBV12-4 with TRBJ2-6; D ambiguous. The CDR3 is made up of 16 amino acids. The V and J ends lost 5 bases and 0 bases respectively, with 11 bases between them. The CDR3 DNA reads TGTGCCAGCAGTCCTGGCCCCCCCTCTGGGGCCAACGTCCTGACTTTC. The encoded protein is CASSPGPPSGANVLTF.

This clonotype is a singleton in its sample. This may be a read error, as it is one base from a much larger clone. Because it lacks the conserved phenylalanine or tryptophan at the end, this CDR3 is likely a read error. This chain connects TRBV6-5 to TRBJ1-1; D possibly corresponds to TRBD1 (5 bases). Germline CDR1 and CDR2: MNHEY and SVGAGI. Between the trimmed V and J ends, which lost 0 bases and 1 base, there was a span of 9 bases. CDR3 size: 15 residues. In nucleotides, the CDR3 is TGTGCCAGCAGTTACTCGAAGGGGAGGAACACTGAAGCTTTCTCT. Its translation: CASSYSKGRNTEAFS.

The chain has TRBV6-1 and TRBJ1-5, with D hard to call. With 6 bases removed from V and 4 bases from J, the gap between germline ends came to 16 bases. The V gene's germline CDR1 is MNHNS and CDR2 SASEGT. This CDR3 has 15 residues. In DNA, the CDR3 is TGTGCCAGCAGAGCGGTGGACCCGGGGAATCAGCCCCAGCATTTT. Translated, it gives CASRAVDPGNQPQHF.

This clonotype was recorded a few times. The J gene is TRBJ2-1, the V gene TRBV10-3; D may correspond to TRBD1 or TRBD2 (5 bases each). The CDR3 spans 14 residues. CDR1 and CDR2 (germline): ENHRY, SYGVKD. V shed 11 bases and J shed 2 bases, with 16 bases lying between them. The CDR3 loop reads CASVGETPYNEQFF. The CDR3 DNA sequence: TGTGCCTCCGTGGGGGAGACCCCCTACAATGAGCAGTTCTTC.

The J gene is TRBJ2-3, the V gene TRBV3-1; tentative D call: TRBD2 (5 bases). V was pared by 1 base and J by 1 base, with 9 bases between. Germline V gene data show CDR1 as LGHDT and CDR2 as YNNKEL (reference sequence). The CDR3 is made up of 15 amino acids. Here the CDR3 reads CASSQGISGTDTQYF. The CDR3 bases are TGTGCCAGCAGCCAAGGTATTAGCGGCACAGATACGCAGTATTTT.

The table lists this clonotype with a few counts. The rearrangement links TRBV29-1 to TRBJ2-7; D is perhaps TRBD2 (5 bases). V was shortened by 5 bases and J by 4 bases, with 9 bases between the two germline ends. This CDR3 region has 11 residues. From germline, CDR1 is SQVTM and CDR2 ANQGSEA. Here the CDR3 reads CSVPGSYEQYF. CDR3 coding DNA: TGCAGCGTTCCGGGATCGTACGAGCAGTACTTC.

This clonotype has at least ten counts. The CDR3 DNA reads as TGTGCCAGCAGTTTAGGAAGAAATAATGAAAAACTGTTTTTT. This gives the protein CASSLGRNNEKLFF. The J gene is TRBJ1-4, the V gene TRBV12-3 or TRBV12-4; D unclear. This CDR3 is built from 14 residues. V was clipped by 1 base and J by 4 bases, with 7 bases between them.